Below are 16 T cell receptor beta chains sequenced from a single sample in a study of shared clonotypes between healthy human individuals. Profiling relied on immunoSEQ multiplex PCR, and the TCRdb table lists in-frame clones only, not all of them. Of over a million clones in the sample, around 78% are singletons; the top ten hold roughly 0.57%. The material sequenced was memory CD4+ T cells from PBMCs. The subset denotes: CD45RA-negative fraction. All receptors derive from a young man in good health. Some clones in this sample may be carry-over from other donors' samples.

The chain is built from TRBV29-1 and TRBJ2-1, with D possibly being TRBD1 (6 bases). Trimming left V 4 bases short and J 9 bases short, with 13 bases between. The germline CDR1 and CDR2 sequences are SQVTM and ANQGSEA. This CDR3 region has 12 residues. CDR3 bases: TGCAGCGTTGCGACAGGAACCGGTGAGCAGTTCTTC. This translates into CSVATGTGEQFF.

This clone has more than one count but fewer than ten. The gene calls are TRBV7-9 and TRBJ1-4; 8 positions agree with TRBD1. Germline V gene lookup returns CDR1 SEHNR and CDR2 FQNEAQ (reference sequence). The CDR3 runs to 15 residues. Losses at the gene ends were 5 bases for V and 4 bases for J; bases not matched to a gene: 6. In DNA, the CDR3 is TGTGCCAGCAGCGTCCGACAGGGGCTTAATGAAAAACTGTTTTTT. This translates into CASSVRQGLNEKLFF. The whole variable domain, remainder taken from reference TRBV7-9 and TRBJ1-4, is DTGVSQNPRHKITKRGQNVTFRCDPISEHNRLYWYRQTLGQGPEFLTYFQNEAQLEKSRLLSDRFSAERPKGSFSTLEIQRTEQGDSAMYLCASSVRQGLNEKLFFGSGTQLSVL.

The chain combines TRBV5-8 with TRBJ2-1, with TRBD2 matching over 11 bases. J lost 2 bases, V lost 4 bases, and 5 bases had no gene match. Germline assignment: CDR1 SGHTS and CDR2 YDEGEE. The CDR3 totals 16 residues. CDR3 protein: CASSGELAGAYNEQFF. The DNA for the CDR3 is TGTGCCAGCAGCGGCGAACTAGCGGGAGCCTACAATGAGCAGTTCTTC.

V and J are TRBV30 and TRBJ1-2; D is uncertain. The CDR3 covers 13 residues. CDR1 GTSNPN and CDR2 SVGIG come from the germline V gene (reference sequence). Trimming took off 2 bases at V and 1 base at J, with 8 bases between the two ends. CDR3 sequence: CAWSLEDNYGYTF. In nucleotides, the CDR3 is TGTGCCTGGAGTCTTGAAGATAACTATGGCTACACCTTC. Combining the CDR3 with reference TRBV30 and TRBJ1-2 gives the whole variable domain SQTIHQWPATLVQPVGSPLSLECTVEGTSNPNLYWYRQAAGRGLQLLFYSVGIGQISSEVPQNLSASRPQDRQFILSSKKLLLSDSGFYLCAWSLEDNYGYTFGSGTRLTVV.

As regards this clone: The same CDR3 arises from other DNA sequences in this sample as well. V and J are TRBV7-9 and TRBJ2-5; D may be TRBD2 (7 bases). CDR3 length: 14 amino acids. Per the germline V gene, CDR1 is SEHNR and CDR2 is FQNEAQ (reference sequence). The V gene lost 1 base and the J gene lost 5 bases, with 11 bases spanning the gap. This CDR3 is CASSLVGGGETQYF. The DNA of the CDR3 is TGTGCCAGCAGCTTAGTTGGGGGGGGCGAGACCCAGTACTTC.

The V gene is TRBV5-4, the J gene TRBJ1-4; D is undetermined. V was cut by 0 bases and J by 8 bases, with 14 bases left in between. The CDR3 consists of 15 residues. Germline assignment: CDR1 SGHNT and CDR2 YYREEE (reference sequence). Written as DNA, the CDR3 is TGTGCCAGCAGCTTGGTCGGGGATGGTGGAGAAAAACTGTTTTTT. It encodes CASSLVGDGGEKLFF.

This clone occurred a few times. The gene calls are TRBV2 and TRBJ2-3, with 10 bases fitting TRBD1. Germline loops: CDR1 SNHLY, CDR2 FYNNEI. The V segment lost 6 bases and the J segment 4 bases; nucleotides outside the gene matches: 4. CDR3 length: 14 amino acids. CDR3 region: CASRPGQGSDTQYF. In nucleotides, the CDR3 is TGTGCCAGCAGACCGGGACAGGGGTCAGATACGCAGTATTTT.

The chain carries TRBV30 and TRBJ1-2; TRBD1 matches at 7 bases. The CDR3 runs to 14 residues. The V gene end was trimmed by 0 bases and the J gene end by 7 bases; junction bases not matched to a gene: 8. Per germline, CDR1 GTSNPN and CDR2 SVGIG (reference sequence). The CDR3 nucleotides are TGTGCCTGGAGTGTCAACAGGGGCAGGGGTGGCTACACCTTC. As protein: CAWSVNRGRGGYTF.

Notes on this clone: It is likely a read error: a sequence one base away is far more abundant. J is TRBJ1-3 and V is TRBV9; weak D call: TRBD1 (5 bases). Germline CDR1 is SGDLS and CDR2 is YYNGEE. There are 17 residues in the CDR3. The V gene lost 0 bases and the J gene lost 6 bases, with 19 bases spanning the gap. The CDR3 DNA reads TGTGCCAGCAGCGTAGTAGGGGAGAGAGCCTGGGAAAACACCATATATTTT. This translates into CASSVVGERAWENTIYF. The full variable domain, rest sourced from reference TRBV9 and TRBJ1-3, is DSGVTQTPKHLITATGQRVTLRCSPRSGDLSVYWYQQSLDQGLQFLIQYYNGEERAKGNILERFSAQQFPDLHSELNLSSLELGDSALYFCASSVVGERAWENTIYFGEGSWLTVV.

The CDR3 DNA is TGTGCCAGCAGTTATGATTCGTATGAGCAGTTCTTC. This codes for CASSYDSYEQFF. The J gene is TRBJ2-1, the V gene TRBV5-6; no clear D. The CDR3 is 12 residues long. Deletions cut 5 bases from V and 8 bases from J, with 11 bases between. CDR1 and CDR2 from the germline V gene are SGHDT and YYEEEE.

The chain has TRBV10-3 and TRBJ1-4; TRBD1 is a possible D gene (5 bases). This CDR3 spans 16 amino acids. Germline V gene sequence: CDR1 ENHRY, CDR2 SYGVKD. V was clipped by 3 bases and J by 0 bases, with 11 bases between them. CDR3 in amino acids: CAISDRARSTNEKLFF. In DNA, the CDR3 is TGTGCCATCAGTGACAGGGCCCGTTCAACTAATGAAAAACTGTTTTTT.

The V and J genes are TRBV27 and TRBJ2-6; TRBD1 matches at 8 bases. Germline V lookup: CDR1 MNHEY, CDR2 SMNVEV (reference sequence). The ends lost 5 bases at V and 0 bases at J; junction bases unmatched: 9. The CDR3 length is 18 residues. In nucleotides, the CDR3 is TGTGCCAGCAGTCCCGCTAGACAGGGGTACTCTGGGGCCAACGTCCTGACTTTC. It specifies CASSPARQGYSGANVLTF.

In this sample, this clone turned up once. The chain recombines TRBV21-1 with TRBJ1-2. TRBV21-1 is noted as a pseudogene. The CDR3 sequence is 12 residues long. This chain's CDR3 is CASFGANYGYTF. Here the CDR3 DNA reads TGTGCCAGCTTTGGGGCTAACTATGGCTACACCTTC.

The chain links TRBV4-2 to TRBJ2-2; TRBD1 aligns across 7 bases. Germline V gene data show CDR1 as LGHNA and CDR2 as YNFKEQ. This CDR3 comprises 15 residues. J was trimmed by 0 bases and V by 4 bases; bases with no gene match: 2. CDR3 loop: CASSRGQANTGELFF. CDR3 DNA sequence: TGTGCCAGCAGCCGAGGACAGGCGAACACCGGGGAGCTGTTTTTT.

This clone turned up a few times. It may be a read error: a sequence one base away is much more abundant. The J gene is TRBJ1-2, the V gene TRBV10-2; TRBD1 agrees at 7 bases. Germline assignment: CDR1 WSHSY and CDR2 SAAADI. The CDR3 totals 12 residues. DNA of the CDR3: TGCGCCAGCACTAGGGACAGCTATGACTACACCTTC. It is translated as CASTRDSYDYTF.

J is TRBJ2-5 and V is TRBV6-5, with a tentative D call TRBD1 (6 bases). Germline V gene sequence: CDR1 MNHEY, CDR2 SVGAGI. Trimming stripped 5 bases from V and 1 base from J, with 11 bases between. The CDR3 runs to 14 residues. The DNA for the CDR3 is TGTGCCAGCAGTCGCTCAGGGGTCCAAGAGACCCAGTACTTC. Translated: CASSRSGVQETQYF.